This is a list of T cell receptor beta chains from one sample in a study of T cell repertoires in cytomegalovirus infection. TCRdb itself ran the reads through MiXCR, one entry per CDR3 protein. The sample carries some 200,000 distinct CDR3 sequences, roughly 34% recorded once. These receptors' targets are unknown. The sequenced sample was CD8+ T cells from cultured PBMCs, obtained from culture after CMV antigen stimulation. The receptors derive from a human donor in good health (CMV status not recorded). Some clones in this sample may be carry-over from other donors' samples. Each CDR3 is given without its conserved first and last residue. The order of the fields is D gene, V gene, J gene, CDR3 protein. A D gene is named only where the DNA matches it firmly.

d_call: -; v_call: TRBV7-9; j_call: TRBJ1-2; cdr3_aa: ASSFPGGDVNGYT
d_call: -; v_call: TRBV2; j_call: TRBJ1-5; cdr3_aa: ASSTGWRPQH
d_call: -; v_call: TRBV7-9; j_call: TRBJ2-5; cdr3_aa: ASSLAADSQY
d_call: TRBD1; v_call: TRBV27; j_call: TRBJ2-7; cdr3_aa: ASSGPDRVDSYEQY
d_call: TRBD2; v_call: TRBV28; j_call: TRBJ2-3; cdr3_aa: ASSLKLAGGADTQY
d_call: -; v_call: TRBV30; j_call: TRBJ1-1; cdr3_aa: AWTITGGTEAF
d_call: -; v_call: TRBV7-9; j_call: TRBJ2-5; cdr3_aa: ASSLEGGGETQY
d_call: -; v_call: TRBV7-9; j_call: TRBJ2-3; cdr3_aa: ASTPRDKDTDTQY
d_call: -; v_call: TRBV18; j_call: TRBJ1-1; cdr3_aa: ASSPYSGFPEAF
d_call: TRBD2; v_call: TRBV27; j_call: TRBJ2-2; cdr3_aa: ASSLSGRGTGELF
d_call: -; v_call: TRBV6-6; j_call: TRBJ1-5; cdr3_aa: ASRSGTGSNQPQH
d_call: TRBD1; v_call: TRBV4-1; j_call: TRBJ1-4; cdr3_aa: ASSQSTGGAAEKLF
d_call: -; v_call: TRBV6-6; j_call: TRBJ1-5; cdr3_aa: ASSDWLAAVEPQH
d_call: TRBD2; v_call: TRBV7-9; j_call: TRBJ2-3; cdr3_aa: ASSLLGLSATDTQY